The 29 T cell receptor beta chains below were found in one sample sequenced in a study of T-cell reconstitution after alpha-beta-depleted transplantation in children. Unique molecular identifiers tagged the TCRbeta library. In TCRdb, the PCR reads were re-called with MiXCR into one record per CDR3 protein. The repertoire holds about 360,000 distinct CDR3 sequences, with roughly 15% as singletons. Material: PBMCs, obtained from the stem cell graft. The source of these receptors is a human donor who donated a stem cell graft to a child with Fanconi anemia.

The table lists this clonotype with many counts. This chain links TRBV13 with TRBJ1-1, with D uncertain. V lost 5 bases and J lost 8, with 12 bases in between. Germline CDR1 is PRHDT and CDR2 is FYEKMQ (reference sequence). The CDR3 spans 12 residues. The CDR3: CASSPGEGEAFF. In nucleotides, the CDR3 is TGTGCCAGCAGCCCCGGGGAGGGAGAAGCTTTCTTT.

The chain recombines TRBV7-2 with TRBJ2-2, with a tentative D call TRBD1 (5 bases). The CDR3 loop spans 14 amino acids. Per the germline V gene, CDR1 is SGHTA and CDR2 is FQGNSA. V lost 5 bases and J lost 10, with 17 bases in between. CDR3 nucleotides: TGTGCCAGCAGCCCGCAGACAGCGTCCGTGGAGCTGTTTTTT. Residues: CASSPQTASVELFF. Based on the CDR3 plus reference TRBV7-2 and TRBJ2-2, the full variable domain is GAGVSQSPSNKVTEKGKDVELRCDPISGHTALYWYRQSLGQGLEFLIYFQGNSAPDKSGLPSDRFSAERTGGSVSTLTIQRTQQEDSAVYLCASSPQTASVELFFGEGSRLTVL.

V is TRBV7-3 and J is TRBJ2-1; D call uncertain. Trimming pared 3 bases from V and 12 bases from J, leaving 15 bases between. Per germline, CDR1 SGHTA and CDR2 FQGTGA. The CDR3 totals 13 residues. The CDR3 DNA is TGTGCCAGCAGCTTCGACGGCTTCGAGCGGCAGTTCTTC. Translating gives CASSFDGFERQFF.

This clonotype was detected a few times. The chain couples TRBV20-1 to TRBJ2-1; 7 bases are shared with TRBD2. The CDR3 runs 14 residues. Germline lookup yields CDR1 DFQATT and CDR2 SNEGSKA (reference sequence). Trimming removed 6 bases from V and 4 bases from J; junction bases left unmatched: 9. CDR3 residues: CSAPQSGKYNEQFF. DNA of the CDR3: TGCAGTGCCCCTCAAAGCGGGAAGTACAATGAGCAGTTCTTC.

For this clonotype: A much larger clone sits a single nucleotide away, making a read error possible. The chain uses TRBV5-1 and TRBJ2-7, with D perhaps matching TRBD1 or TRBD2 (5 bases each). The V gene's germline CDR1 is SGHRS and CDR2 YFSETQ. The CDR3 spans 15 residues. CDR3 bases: TGCGCCAGCAGCTTGGACTGGGACCTCAACTACGAGCAGTCCTTC. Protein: CASSLDWDLNYEQSF.

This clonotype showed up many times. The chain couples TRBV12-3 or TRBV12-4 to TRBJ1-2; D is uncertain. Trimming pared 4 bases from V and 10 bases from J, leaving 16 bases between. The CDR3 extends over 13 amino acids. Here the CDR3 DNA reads TGTGCCAGCAGTTCCCTTCAAAGGATGGACTACACCTTC. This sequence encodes CASSSLQRMDYTF.

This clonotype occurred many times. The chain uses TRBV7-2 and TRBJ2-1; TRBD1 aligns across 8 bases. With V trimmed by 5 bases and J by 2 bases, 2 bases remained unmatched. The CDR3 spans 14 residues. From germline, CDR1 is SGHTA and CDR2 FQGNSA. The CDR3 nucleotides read TGTGCCAGCAGCCCGGACAGGGCCTACAATGAGCAGTTCTTC. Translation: CASSPDRAYNEQFF. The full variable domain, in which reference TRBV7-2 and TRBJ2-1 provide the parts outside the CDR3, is GAGVSQSPSNKVTEKGKDVELRCDPISGHTALYWYRQSLGQGLEFLIYFQGNSAPDKSGLPSDRFSAERTGGSVSTLTIQRTQQEDSAVYLCASSPDRAYNEQFFGPGTRLTVL.

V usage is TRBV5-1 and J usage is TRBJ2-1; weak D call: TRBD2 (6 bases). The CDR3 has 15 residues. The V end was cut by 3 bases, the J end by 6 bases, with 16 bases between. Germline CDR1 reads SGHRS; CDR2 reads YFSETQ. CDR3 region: CASSSLREVGNEQFF. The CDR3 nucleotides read TGCGCCAGCAGCTCCCTCAGGGAGGTGGGCAATGAGCAGTTCTTC.

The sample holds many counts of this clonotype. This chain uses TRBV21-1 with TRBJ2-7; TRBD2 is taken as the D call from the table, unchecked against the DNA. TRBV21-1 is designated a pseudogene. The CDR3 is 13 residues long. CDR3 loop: CATRGSVSCEQYV. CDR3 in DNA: TGTGCCACGCGCGGGTCGGTGAGTTGCGAGCAGTACGTC.

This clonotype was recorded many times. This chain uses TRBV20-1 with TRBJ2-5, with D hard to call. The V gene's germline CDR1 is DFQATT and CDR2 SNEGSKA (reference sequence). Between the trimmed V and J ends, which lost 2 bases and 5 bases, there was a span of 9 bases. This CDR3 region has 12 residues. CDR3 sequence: CSARLYEETQYF. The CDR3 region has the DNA TGCAGTGCTAGATTGTACGAGGAGACCCAGTACTTC.

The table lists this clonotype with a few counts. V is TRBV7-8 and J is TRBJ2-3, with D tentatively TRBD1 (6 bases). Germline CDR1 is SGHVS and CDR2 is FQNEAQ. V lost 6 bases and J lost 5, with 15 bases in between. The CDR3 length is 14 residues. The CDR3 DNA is TGTGCCAGCAGTTTTACCCAGGGGCGAGATACGCAGTATTTT. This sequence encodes CASSFTQGRDTQYF.

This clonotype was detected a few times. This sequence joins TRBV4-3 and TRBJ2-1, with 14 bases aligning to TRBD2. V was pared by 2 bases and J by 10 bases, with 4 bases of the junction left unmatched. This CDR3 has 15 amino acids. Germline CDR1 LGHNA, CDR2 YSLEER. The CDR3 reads CASSQTRTSGGEQFF. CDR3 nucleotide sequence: TGCGCCAGCAGCCAAACCCGGACTAGCGGGGGGGAGCAGTTCTTC.

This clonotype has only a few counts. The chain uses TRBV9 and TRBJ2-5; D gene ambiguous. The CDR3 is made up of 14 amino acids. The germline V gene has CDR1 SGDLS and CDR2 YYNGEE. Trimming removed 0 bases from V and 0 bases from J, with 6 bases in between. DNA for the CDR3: TGTGCCAGCAGCGTAGGGCCCAACCAAGAGACCCAGTACTTC. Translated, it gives CASSVGPNQETQYF. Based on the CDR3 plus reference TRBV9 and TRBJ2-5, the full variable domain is DSGVTQTPKHLITATGQRVTLRCSPRSGDLSVYWYQQSLDQGLQFLIQYYNGEERAKGNILERFSAQQFPDLHSELNLSSLELGDSALYFCASSVGPNQETQYFGPGTRLLVL.

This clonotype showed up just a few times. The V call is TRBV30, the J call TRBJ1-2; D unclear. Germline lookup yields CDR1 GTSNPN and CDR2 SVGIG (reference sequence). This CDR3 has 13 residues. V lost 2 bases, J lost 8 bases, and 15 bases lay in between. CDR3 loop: CAWSLSPENGYTF. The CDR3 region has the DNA TGTGCCTGGAGTCTCAGTCCAGAGAACGGCTACACCTTC.

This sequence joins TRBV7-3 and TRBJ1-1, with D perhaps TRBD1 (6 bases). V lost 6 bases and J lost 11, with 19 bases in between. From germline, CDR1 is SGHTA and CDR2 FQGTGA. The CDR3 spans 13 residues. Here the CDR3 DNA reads TGTGCCAGCAGTCTAGAATTACAGGGTGTGGCTTTCTTT. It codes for CASSLELQGVAFF.

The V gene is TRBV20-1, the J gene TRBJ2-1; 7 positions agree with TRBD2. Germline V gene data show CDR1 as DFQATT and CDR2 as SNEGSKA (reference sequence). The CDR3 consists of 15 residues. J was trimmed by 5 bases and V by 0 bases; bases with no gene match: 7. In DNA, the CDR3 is TGCAGTGCTAGAGATCGCGGGGGATCGAACAATGAGCAGTTCTTC. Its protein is CSARDRGGSNNEQFF.

The CDR3 region is CASSQSRDSEKLFF. The CDR3 nucleotides read TGTGCCAGCAGCCAGTCCAGGGACAGTGAAAAACTGTTTTTT. This rearrangement joins TRBV3-1 to TRBJ1-4; TRBD1 aligns across 7 bases. Germline V gives CDR1 LGHDT, CDR2 YNNKEL (reference sequence). Germline trimming cut 3 bases from V and 7 bases from J; bases unmatched to any gene: 5. The CDR3 is 14 amino acids.

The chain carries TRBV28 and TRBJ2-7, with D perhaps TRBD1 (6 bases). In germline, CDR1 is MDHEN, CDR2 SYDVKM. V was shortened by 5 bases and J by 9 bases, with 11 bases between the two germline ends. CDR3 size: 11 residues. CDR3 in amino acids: CASSNWGRQYV. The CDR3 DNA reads TGTGCCAGCAGTAATTGGGGGCGGCAGTACGTC.

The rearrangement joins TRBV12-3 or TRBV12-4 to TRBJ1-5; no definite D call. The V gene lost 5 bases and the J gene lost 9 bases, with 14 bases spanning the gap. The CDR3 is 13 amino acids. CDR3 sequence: CASSRTRLGPQHF. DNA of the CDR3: TGTGCCAGCAGTAGGACCAGGCTAGGGCCCCAGCATTTT.

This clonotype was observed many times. The CDR3 sequence: CASSQDRIGWANEQFF. In DNA form, the CDR3 reads TGCGCCAGCAGCCAAGACAGAATTGGCTGGGCCAATGAGCAGTTCTTC. The rearrangement joins TRBV4-3 to TRBJ2-1; D gene uncertain. Trimming cost V 0 bases and J 6 bases, with 15 bases left between them. From germline, CDR1 is LGHNA and CDR2 YSLEER. CDR3 length equals 16 residues.

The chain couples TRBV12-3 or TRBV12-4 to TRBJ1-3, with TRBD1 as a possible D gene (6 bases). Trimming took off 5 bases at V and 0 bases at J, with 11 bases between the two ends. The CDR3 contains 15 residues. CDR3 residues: CASSGGGLSGNTIYF. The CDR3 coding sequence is TGTGCCAGCAGTGGGGGCGGCCTCTCTGGAAACACCATATATTTT.

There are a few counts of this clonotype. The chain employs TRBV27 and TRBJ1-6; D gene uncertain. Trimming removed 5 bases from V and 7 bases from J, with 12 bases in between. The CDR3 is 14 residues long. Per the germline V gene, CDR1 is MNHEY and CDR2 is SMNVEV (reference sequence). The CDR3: CASSNRELNSPLHF. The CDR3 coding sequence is TGTGCCAGCAGTAATAGGGAGTTGAATTCACCCCTCCACTTT.

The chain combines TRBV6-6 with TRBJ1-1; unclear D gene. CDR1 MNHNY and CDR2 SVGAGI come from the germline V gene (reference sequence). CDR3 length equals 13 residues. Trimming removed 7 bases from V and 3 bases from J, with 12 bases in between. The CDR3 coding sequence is TGTGCCAGCAACCTACGATCAGACACTGAAGCTTTCTTT. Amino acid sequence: CASNLRSDTEAFF.

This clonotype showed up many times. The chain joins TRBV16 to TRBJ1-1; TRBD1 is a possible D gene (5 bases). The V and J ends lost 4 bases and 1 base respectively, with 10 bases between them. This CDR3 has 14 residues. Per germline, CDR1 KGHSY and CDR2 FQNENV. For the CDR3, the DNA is TGTGCCAGCAGCCGAAGGGGCGGGAACACTGAAGCTTTCTTT. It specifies CASSRRGGNTEAFF.

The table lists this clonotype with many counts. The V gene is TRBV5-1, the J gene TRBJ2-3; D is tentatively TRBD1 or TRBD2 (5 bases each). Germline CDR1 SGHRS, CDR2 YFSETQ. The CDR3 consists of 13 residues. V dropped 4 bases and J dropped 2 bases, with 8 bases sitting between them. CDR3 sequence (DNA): TGCGCCAGCAGCGACGGGGCCACAGATACGCAGTATTTT. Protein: CASSDGATDTQYF.

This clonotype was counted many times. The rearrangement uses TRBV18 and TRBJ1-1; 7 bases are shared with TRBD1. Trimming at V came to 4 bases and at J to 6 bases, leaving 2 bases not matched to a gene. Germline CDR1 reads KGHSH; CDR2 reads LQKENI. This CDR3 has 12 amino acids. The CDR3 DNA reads TGTGCCAGCTCACGTACAGGGGCTGAAGCTTTCTTT. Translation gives CASSRTGAEAFF.

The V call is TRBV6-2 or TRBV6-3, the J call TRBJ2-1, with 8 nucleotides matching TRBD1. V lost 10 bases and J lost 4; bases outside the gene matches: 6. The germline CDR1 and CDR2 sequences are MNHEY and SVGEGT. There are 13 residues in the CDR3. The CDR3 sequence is CATSGTGYNEQFF. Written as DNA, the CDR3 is TGTGCCACCTCCGGGACAGGATACAATGAGCAGTTCTTC.

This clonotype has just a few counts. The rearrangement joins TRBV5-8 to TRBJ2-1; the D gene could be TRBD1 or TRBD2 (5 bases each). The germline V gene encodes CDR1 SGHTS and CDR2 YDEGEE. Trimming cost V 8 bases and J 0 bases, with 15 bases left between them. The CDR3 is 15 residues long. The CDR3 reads CASVSGPNSYNEQFF. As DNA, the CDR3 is TGTGCCAGTGTATCGGGGCCCAACTCCTACAATGAGCAGTTCTTC. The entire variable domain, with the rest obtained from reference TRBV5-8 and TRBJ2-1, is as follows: EAGVTQSPTHLIKTRGQQATLRCSPISGHTSVYWYQQALGLGLQFLLWYDEGEERNRGNFPPRFSGRQFPNYSSELNVNALELEDSALYLCASVSGPNSYNEQFFGPGTRLTVL.

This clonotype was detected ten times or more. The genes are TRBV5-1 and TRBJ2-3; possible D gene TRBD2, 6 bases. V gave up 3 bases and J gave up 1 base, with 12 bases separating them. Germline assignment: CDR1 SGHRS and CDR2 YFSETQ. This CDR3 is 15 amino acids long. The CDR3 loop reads CASSSGTGRTDTQYF. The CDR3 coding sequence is TGCGCCAGCAGCTCGGGGACTGGACGCACAGATACGCAGTATTTT.